This TCR beta chain came from a study of blood T cell repertoires in COVID-19. Study-wide context: Sample material is recorded as cDNA or gDNA derived from T cells, B-cell-depleted T cells, or PBMCs.

Germline assignment: CDR1 MDHEN and CDR2 SYDVKM. The V end lost 1 base, the J end lost 6 bases, and 22 bases lay between the germline ends. The CDR3 runs 17 residues. TCRdb keeps only in-frame clones here, not all; method: immunoSEQ multiplex PCR. The data contain roughly 110,000 clones, 75% to 95% of them singletons. This sequence joins TRBV28 and TRBJ2-7, with a tentative D call TRBD2 (5 bases). The specimen sequenced was peripheral blood. The sequence came from a woman aged 30 to 39 with acute or convalescent COVID-19. CDR3 amino acids: CASSLSYRPTGNGEQYF. Written as DNA, the CDR3 is TGTGCCAGCAGTTTATCATATCGGCCCACCGGGAATGGCGAGCAGTACTTC.